This T cell receptor beta chain appears in the sequencing data of a study of OX40 agonist ivuxolimab in advanced cancers. Whole-study context: Patients were given ivuxolimab, an antibody that agonizes OX40 (CD134). Administration of intravenous ivuxolimab to patients occurred every 2 weeks at 0.01 to 10 mg/kg. One hepatocellular carcinoma and a couple of cutaneous melanoma patients partially responded.

This clone has a handful of counts. Assay used: immunoSEQ multiplex PCR; TCRdb lists only in-frame clones, some missing. In the table there are over 100,000 clones, around 91% of which are singletons. Autoimmune disease history or systemic immunosuppression disqualified patients. Trimming took 4 bases from V and 7 from J, leaving 5 bases between them. Germline loops: CDR1 KGHSY, CDR2 FQNENV. The CDR3 spans 11 residues. Sample: CD4+ or CD8+ T cells sorted from blood, taken in a trial of the OX40 agonist ivuxolimab. The rearrangement uses TRBV16 and TRBJ2-1; D remains unclear. The TCR comes from an adult with an advanced solid tumor such as melanoma, head and neck, liver or kidney cancer. The CDR3 loop reads CASSRVNEQFF. The CDR3 bases are TGTGCCAGCAGCCGGGTGAATGAGCAGTTCTTC.